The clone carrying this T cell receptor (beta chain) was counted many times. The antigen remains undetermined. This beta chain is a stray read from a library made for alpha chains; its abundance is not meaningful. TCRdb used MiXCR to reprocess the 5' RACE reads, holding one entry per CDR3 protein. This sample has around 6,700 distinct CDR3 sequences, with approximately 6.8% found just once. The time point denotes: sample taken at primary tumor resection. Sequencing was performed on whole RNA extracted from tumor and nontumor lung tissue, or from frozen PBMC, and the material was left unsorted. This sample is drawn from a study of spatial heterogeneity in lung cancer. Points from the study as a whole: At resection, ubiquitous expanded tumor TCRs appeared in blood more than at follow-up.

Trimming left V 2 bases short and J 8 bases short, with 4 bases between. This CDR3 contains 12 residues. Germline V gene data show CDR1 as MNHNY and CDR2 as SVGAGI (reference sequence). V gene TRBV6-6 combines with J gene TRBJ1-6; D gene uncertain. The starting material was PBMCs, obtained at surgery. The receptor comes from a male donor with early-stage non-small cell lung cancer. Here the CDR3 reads CASSYLDSPLHF. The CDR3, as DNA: TGTGCCAGCAGTTACCTTGATTCACCCCTCCACTTT.